This T cell receptor (beta chain) was observed in a study of T-cell memory formation after mild COVID-19. TCRdb used MiXCR to reprocess the 5' RACE reads, holding one entry per CDR3 protein. The sample holds approximately 350,000 distinct CDR3 sequences, roughly an eighth seen once. Points from the study as a whole: A balance of CD4 and CD8 characterized clones contracting day 15 to 85, whereas later expanders leaned CD4+. Some SARS-CoV-2-responding clones were already detected in memory before infection.

Notes on this clonotype: Its matching antigen is unknown.

The CDR3 is made up of 13 amino acids. The V end lost 5 bases, the J end lost 8 bases, and 13 bases lay between the germline ends. Germline loops: CDR1 SGHTA, CDR2 FQGTGA. The chain links TRBV7-3 to TRBJ2-1; tentatively, D is TRBD2 (6 bases). The sequence was collected from a man in his late teens or twenties who had mild COVID-19 (a few samples of this study predate the infection). Cell type and time point are not known. The sequenced material came from PBMCs or a T cell subset sorted from them (not recorded which). The CDR3 sequence: CASSPGTSDEQFF. The CDR3 coding sequence is TGTGCCAGCAGCCCCGGGACTTCCGATGAGCAGTTCTTC.